This TCR beta chain was identified during a study of type 1 regulatory T cells. Across the whole study: An in vitro protocol generated T-allo10, a Tr1-enriched, alloantigen-specific CD4 T cell product.

On this clonotype: The antigen is unknown.

TCRdb recomputed calls from the reads with MiXCR, one row per CDR3 protein. The data hold fewer than 70,000 distinct CDR3 sequences, with about 60% observed a single time. The graft donor-derived T-allo10 cells reportedly recognize host alloantigens, are anergic, and suppress alloantigen-specifically. The CDR3 is 12 amino acids. V lost 6 bases to trimming and J lost 9 bases; unmatched junction nucleotides: 9. The germline gives CDR1 DFQATT, CDR2 SNEGSKA (reference sequence). V gene TRBV20-1 combines with J gene TRBJ2-7; TRBD2 matches at 9 bases. This receptor was identified in a human donor in good health. The source material was cultured T cells, either the whole culture or a sorted T cell fraction (not recorded which). Subset given: Tr1-enriched cell product generated in vitro against host alloantigens. The CDR3 nucleotides read TGCAGTGCCCTAGCGGGACCGAGGGGGCAGTACTTC. It is translated as CSALAGPRGQYF.